The entry that follows covers one T cell receptor (beta chain) sequence. In assigning cohorts, the study relied on participant-reported clinical history. Resolution of symptoms, clearance, or two negative PCRs was present in recovered Cohort 3 donors. This sample is drawn from a study of blood T cell repertoires in COVID-19. CDR3 length: 14 residues. V lost 2 bases, J lost 5 bases, and 3 bases stayed unmatched. Germline V gives CDR1 LGHDT, CDR2 YNNKEL (reference sequence). Authors' processing steps: Estimation of nucleated cell counts relied on the amplification of reference gene primers. Produced via immunoSEQ multiplex PCR; TCRdb's table is partial and in-frame only. V and J calls plus clone size are reproduced from that table; the DNA served to infer D and trimming. The table includes 350,000 to 400,000 clones, approximately 90% detected once.

The TCR was taken from a woman between 18 and 29 years old who had recovered from COVID-19. Specimen: PBMCs or T cells enriched from blood (not recorded which). This sequence joins TRBV3-1 (or the pseudogene TRBV3-2) and TRBJ1-1; 9 positions match TRBD1. The CDR3 DNA reads as TGTGCCAGCAGCCAAACCGGGACAGGGACTGAAGCTTTCTTT. This codes for CASSQTGTGTEAFF.